Presented here are 6 T cell receptor beta chains from one specimen sequenced in a study of blood T cell repertoires in COVID-19. Some clones are missing from TCRdb's copy, which holds only in-frame ones; the method was immunoSEQ multiplex PCR. The data hold more than 60,000 clones, with around nine tenths observed a single time. Material for sequencing was peripheral blood. The receptors originated from a human donor in a cohort sampled during active COVID-19.

The rearrangement uses TRBV4-1 and TRBJ1-1, with TRBD1 as a possible D gene (6 bases). Germline CDR1 is MGHRA and CDR2 is YSYEKL. There are 16 residues in the CDR3. V was pared by 1 base and J by 5 bases, with 17 bases between. The CDR3 DNA reads TGCGCCAGCAGCCAAGGTGGGGGCAGGGGAAAAACTGAAGCTTTCTTT. Residues: CASSQGGGRGKTEAFF.

This clone was detected once. This rearrangement joins TRBV7-2 to TRBJ1-4, with 7 positions matching TRBD1. Per germline, CDR1 SGHTA and CDR2 FQGNSA. The V segment lost 5 bases and the J segment 6 bases; nucleotides outside the gene matches: 9. The CDR3 covers 15 residues. DNA of the CDR3: TGTGCCAGCAGCACATCCTCCGGGACAGATGAAAAACTGTTTTTT. Translation gives CASSTSSGTDEKLFF.

The chain combines TRBV18 with TRBJ1-4, with D tentatively TRBD1 (5 bases). V was trimmed by 0 bases and J by 10 bases, leaving 18 bases between them. CDR1 is KGHSH, CDR2 LQKENI, per germline. The CDR3 runs 16 residues. This chain's CDR3 is CASSPPEGSRGGKLFF. CDR3 bases: TGTGCCAGCTCACCACCGGAAGGGTCCCGGGGGGGAAAACTGTTTTTT. Full variable domain (missing parts from reference TRBV18 and TRBJ1-4): NAGVMQNPRHLVRRRGQEARLRCSPMKGHSHVYWYRQLPEEGLKFMVYLQKENIIDESGMPKERFSAEFPKEGPSILRIQQVVRGDSAAYFCASSPPEGSRGGKLFFGSGTQLSVL.

CDR3 DNA: TGCAGCGTAGCGACAGGGGGCGGAAACAATCAGCCCCAGCATTTT. It specifies CSVATGGGNNQPQHF. This rearrangement joins TRBV29-1 to TRBJ1-5, with TRBD1 identical over 10 bases. The germline V gene has CDR1 SQVTM and CDR2 ANQGSEA. Germline trimming cut 6 bases from V and 3 bases from J; bases unmatched to any gene: 8. The length of the CDR3 is 15 residues.

V usage is TRBV5-5 and J usage is TRBJ1-1; 7 positions agree with TRBD1. CDR1 SGHKS and CDR2 YYEKEE come from the germline V gene (reference sequence). This CDR3 has 15 amino acids. The junction had 7 bases not matched to a gene; V was cut back by 0 bases and J by 5 bases. The CDR3 reads CASSLDLDRRTEAFF. The CDR3 bases are TGTGCCAGCAGCTTGGACCTGGACAGGAGGACTGAAGCTTTCTTT.

V and J are TRBV6-6 and TRBJ1-3; D is unresolved. V was cut by 5 bases and J by 8 bases, with 10 bases left in between. Germline V CDR1 and CDR2: MNHNY, SVGAGI (reference sequence). The CDR3 loop spans 12 amino acids. CDR3 sequence (DNA): TGTGCCAGCAGTCGCGGCGAGGACACCATATATTTT. Its translation is CASSRGEDTIYF.